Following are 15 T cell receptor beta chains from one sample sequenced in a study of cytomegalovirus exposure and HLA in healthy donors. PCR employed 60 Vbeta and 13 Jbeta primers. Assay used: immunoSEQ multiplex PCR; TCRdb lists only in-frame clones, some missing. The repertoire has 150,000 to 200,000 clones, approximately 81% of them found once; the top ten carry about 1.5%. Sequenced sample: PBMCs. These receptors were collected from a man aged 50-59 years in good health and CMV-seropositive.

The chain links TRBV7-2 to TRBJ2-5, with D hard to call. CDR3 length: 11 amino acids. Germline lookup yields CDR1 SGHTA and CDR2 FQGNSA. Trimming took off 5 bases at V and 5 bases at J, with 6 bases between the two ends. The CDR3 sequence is CASSPLETQYF. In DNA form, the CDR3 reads TGTGCCAGCAGCCCTCTTGAGACCCAGTACTTC.

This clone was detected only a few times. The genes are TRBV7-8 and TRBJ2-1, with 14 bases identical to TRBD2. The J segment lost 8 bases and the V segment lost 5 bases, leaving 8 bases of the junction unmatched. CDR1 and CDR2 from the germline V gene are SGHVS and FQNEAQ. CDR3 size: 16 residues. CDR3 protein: CASSVTSGRADHEQFF. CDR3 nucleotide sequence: TGTGCCAGCAGCGTGACTAGCGGGAGGGCCGACCATGAGCAGTTCTTC.

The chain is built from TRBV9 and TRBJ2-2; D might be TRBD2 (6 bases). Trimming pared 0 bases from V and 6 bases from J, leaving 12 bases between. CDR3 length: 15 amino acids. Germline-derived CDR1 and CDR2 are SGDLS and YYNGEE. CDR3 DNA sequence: TGTGCCAGCAGCGTAGAGGGAGGAGCCGCCGGGGAGCTGTTTTTT. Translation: CASSVEGGAAGELFF. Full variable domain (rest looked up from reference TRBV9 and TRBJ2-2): DSGVTQTPKHLITATGQRVTLRCSPRSGDLSVYWYQQSLDQGLQFLIQYYNGEERAKGNILERFSAQQFPDLHSELNLSSLELGDSALYFCASSVEGGAAGELFFGEGSRLTVL.

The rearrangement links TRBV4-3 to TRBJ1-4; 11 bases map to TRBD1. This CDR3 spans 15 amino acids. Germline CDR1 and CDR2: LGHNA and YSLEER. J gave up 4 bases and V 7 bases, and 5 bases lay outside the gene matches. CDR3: CASKSGTGGNEKLFF. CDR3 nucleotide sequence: TGCGCCAGCAAATCCGGGACAGGGGGTAATGAAAAACTGTTTTTT.

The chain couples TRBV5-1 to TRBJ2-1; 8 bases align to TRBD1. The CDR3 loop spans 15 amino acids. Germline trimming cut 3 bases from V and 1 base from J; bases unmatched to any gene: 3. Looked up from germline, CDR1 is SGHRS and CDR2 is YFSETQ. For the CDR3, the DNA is TGCGCCAGCAGCTCCCGGGACAGGTCCTACAATGAGCAGTTCTTC. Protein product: CASSSRDRSYNEQFF.

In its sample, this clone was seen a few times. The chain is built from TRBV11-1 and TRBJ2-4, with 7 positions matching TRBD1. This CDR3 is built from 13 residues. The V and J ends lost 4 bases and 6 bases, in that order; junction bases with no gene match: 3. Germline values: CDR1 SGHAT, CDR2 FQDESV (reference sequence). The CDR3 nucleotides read TGTGCCAGCAGCTCCGACAGGGTAAACATTCAGTACTTC. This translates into CASSSDRVNIQYF.

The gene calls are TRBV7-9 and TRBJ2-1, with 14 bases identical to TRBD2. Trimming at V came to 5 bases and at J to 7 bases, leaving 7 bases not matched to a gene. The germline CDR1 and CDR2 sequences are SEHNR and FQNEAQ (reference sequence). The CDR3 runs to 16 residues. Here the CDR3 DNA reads TGTGCCAGCAGCAGGGGACTAGCGGGAGTAACGAATGAGCAGTTCTTC. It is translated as CASSRGLAGVTNEQFF.

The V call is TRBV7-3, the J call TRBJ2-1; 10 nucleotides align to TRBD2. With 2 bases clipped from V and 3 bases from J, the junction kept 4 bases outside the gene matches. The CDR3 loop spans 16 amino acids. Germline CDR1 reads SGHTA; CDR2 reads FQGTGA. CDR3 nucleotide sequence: TGTGCCAGCAGCTTATCGGCTAGCGGGAGCTACAATGAGCAGTTCTTC. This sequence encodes CASSLSASGSYNEQFF. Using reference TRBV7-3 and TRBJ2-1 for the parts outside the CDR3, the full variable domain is GAGVSQTPSNKVTEKGKYVELRCDPISGHTALYWYRQSLGQGPEFLIYFQGTGAADDSGLPNDRFFAVRPEGSVSTLKIQRTERGDSAVYLCASSLSASGSYNEQFFGPGTRLTVL.

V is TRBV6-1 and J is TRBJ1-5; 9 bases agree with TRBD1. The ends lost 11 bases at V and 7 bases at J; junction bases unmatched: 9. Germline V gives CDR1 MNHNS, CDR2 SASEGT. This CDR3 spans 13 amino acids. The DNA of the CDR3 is TGTGCCGGCGCGGGACAGGGAGACCAGCCCCAGCATTTT. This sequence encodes CAGAGQGDQPQHF.

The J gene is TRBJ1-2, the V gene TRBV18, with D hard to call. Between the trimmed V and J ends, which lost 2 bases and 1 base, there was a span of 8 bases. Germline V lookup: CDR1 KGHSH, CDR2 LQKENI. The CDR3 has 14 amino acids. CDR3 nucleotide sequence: TGTGCCAGCTCACCATCAGGTCTTAACTATGGCTACACCTTC. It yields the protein CASSPSGLNYGYTF. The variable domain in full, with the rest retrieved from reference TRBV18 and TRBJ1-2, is NAGVMQNPRHLVRRRGQEARLRCSPMKGHSHVYWYRQLPEEGLKFMVYLQKENIIDESGMPKERFSAEFPKEGPSILRIQQVVRGDSAAYFCASSPSGLNYGYTFGSGTRLTVV.

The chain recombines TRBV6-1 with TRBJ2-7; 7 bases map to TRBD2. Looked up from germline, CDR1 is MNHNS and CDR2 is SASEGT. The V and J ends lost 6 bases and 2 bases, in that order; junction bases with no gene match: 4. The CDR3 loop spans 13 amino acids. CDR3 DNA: TGTGCCAGCAGCCGAGGGAGGGCCTACGAGCAGTACTTC. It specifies CASSRGRAYEQYF.

The CDR3: CAISAGQEETQYF. The DNA of the CDR3 is TGTGCCATCAGTGCCGGACAGGAAGAGACCCAGTACTTC. The chain couples TRBV10-3 to TRBJ2-5; 7 positions agree with TRBD1. CDR1 and CDR2 (germline): ENHRY, SYGVKD. This CDR3 contains 13 residues. V shed 4 bases, J shed 3 bases, and the junction held 2 bases outside the gene matches.

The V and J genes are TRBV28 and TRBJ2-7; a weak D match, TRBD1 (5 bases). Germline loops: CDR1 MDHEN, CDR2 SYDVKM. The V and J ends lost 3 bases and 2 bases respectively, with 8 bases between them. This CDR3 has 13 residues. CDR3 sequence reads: CASSLATAYEQYF. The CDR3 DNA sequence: TGTGCCAGCAGTTTGGCGACAGCCTACGAGCAGTACTTC.

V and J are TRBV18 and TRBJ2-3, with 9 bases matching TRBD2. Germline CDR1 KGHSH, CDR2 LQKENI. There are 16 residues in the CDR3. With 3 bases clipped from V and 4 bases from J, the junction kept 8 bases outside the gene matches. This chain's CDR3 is CASSPLAGDWPDTQYF. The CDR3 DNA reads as TGTGCCAGCTCACCCTTAGCGGGAGATTGGCCAGATACGCAGTATTTT.

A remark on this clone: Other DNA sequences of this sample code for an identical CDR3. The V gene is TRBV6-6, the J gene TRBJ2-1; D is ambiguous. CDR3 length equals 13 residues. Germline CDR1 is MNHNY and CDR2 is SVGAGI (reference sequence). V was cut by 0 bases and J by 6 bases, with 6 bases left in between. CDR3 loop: CASSYSTVNEQFF. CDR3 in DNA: TGTGCCAGCAGTTACTCCACAGTCAATGAGCAGTTCTTC.